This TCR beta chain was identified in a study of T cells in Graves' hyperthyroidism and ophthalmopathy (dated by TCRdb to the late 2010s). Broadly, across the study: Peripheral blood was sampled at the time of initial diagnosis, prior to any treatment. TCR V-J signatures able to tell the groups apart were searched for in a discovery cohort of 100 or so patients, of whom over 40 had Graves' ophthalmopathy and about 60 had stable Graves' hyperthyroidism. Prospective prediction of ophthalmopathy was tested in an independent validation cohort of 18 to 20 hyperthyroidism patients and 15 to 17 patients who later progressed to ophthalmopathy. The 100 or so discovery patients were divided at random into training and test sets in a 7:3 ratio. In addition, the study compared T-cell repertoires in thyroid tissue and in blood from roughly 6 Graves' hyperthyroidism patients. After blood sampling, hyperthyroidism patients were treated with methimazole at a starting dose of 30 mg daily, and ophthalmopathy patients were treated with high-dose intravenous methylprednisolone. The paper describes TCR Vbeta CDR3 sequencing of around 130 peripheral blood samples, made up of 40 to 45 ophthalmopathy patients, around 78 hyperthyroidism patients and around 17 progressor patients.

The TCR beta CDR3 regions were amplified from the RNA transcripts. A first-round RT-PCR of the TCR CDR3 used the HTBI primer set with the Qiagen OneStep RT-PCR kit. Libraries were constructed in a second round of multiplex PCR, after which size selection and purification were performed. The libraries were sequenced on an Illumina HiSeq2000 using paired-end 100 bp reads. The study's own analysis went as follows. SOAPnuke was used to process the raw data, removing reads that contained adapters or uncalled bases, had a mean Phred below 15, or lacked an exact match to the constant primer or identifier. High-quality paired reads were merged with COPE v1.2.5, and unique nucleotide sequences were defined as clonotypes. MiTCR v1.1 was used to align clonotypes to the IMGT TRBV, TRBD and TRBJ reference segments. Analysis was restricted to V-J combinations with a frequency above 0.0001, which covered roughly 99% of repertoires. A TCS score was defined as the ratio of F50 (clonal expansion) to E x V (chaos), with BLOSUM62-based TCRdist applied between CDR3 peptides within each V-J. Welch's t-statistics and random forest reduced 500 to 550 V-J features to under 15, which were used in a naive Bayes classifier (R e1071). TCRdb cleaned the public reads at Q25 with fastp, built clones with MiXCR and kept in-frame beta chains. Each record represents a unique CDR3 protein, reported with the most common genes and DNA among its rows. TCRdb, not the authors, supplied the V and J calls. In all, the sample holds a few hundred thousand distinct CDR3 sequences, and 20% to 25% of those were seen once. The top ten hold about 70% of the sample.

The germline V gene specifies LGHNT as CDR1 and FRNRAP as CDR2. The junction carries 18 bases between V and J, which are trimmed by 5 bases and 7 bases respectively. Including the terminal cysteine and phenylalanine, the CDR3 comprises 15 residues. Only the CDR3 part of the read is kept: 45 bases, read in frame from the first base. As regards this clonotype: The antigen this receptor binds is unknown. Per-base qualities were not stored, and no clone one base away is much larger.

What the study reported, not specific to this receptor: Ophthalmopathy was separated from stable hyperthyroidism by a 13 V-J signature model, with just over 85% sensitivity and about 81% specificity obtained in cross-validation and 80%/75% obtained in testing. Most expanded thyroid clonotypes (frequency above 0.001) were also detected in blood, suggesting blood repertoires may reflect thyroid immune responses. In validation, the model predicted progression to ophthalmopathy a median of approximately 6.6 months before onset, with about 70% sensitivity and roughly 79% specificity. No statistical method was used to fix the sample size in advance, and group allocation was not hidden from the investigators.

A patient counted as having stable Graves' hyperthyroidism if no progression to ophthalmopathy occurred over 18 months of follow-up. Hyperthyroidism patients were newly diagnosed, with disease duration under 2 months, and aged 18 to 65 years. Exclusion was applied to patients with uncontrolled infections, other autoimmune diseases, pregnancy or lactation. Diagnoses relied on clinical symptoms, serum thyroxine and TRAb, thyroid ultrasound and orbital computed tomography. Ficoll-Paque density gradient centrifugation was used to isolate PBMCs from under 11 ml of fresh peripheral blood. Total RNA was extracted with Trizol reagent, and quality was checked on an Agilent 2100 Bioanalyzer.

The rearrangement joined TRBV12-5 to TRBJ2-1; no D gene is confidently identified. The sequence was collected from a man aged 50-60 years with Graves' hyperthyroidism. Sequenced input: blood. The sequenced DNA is TGTGCTAGTGGTCTCGACGACATAATGGGGAATGAGCAGTTCTTC. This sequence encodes CASGLDDIMGNEQFF.